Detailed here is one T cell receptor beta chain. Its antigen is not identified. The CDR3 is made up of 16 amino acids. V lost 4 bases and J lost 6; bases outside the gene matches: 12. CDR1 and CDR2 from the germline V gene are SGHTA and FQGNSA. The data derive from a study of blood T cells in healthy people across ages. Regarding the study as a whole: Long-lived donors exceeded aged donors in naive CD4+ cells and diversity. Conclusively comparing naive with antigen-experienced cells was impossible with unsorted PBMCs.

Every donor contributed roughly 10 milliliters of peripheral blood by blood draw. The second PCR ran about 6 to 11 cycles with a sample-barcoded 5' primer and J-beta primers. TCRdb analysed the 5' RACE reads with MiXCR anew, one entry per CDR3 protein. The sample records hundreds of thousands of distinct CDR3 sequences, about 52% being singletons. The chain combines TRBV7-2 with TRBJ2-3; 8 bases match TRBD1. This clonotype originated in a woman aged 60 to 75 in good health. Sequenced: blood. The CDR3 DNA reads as TGTGCCAGCAGCTCAAGCTCCGGGACAGGAGGGGATACGCAGTATTTT. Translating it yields CASSSSSGTGGDTQYF.